This T cell receptor beta chain was captured by sequencing in a study of patients and donors after allogeneic stem cell transplantation. A single record per CDR3 protein comes from TCRdb applying MiXCR to the RT-PCR reads. The table has 8,000 to 10,000 distinct CDR3 sequences, approximately 5.9% seen once. This clonotype came up many times. The sample was blood, either unsorted or a sorted T cell fraction (not recorded which). The origin of this receptor is a human donor who was either an allogeneic HSCT recipient or a stem cell or donor lymphocyte infusion donor (not recorded which). It is not recorded whose cells these are; they may come from a transplant donor.

This chain's CDR3 is CASSFVREGNYGYTF. The CDR3 DNA sequence: TGTGCCAGCAGTTTCGTCCGGGAGGGGAACTATGGCTACACCTTC. This chain links TRBV12-3 or TRBV12-4 with TRBJ1-2; D is possibly TRBD1 (5 bases). Trimming took 3 bases from V and 2 from J, leaving 13 bases between them. The CDR3 covers 15 residues.